A selection of T cell receptor beta chains follows, all from one sample in a study of blood T cell repertoires in COVID-19. Profiled with immunoSEQ multiplex PCR; TCRdb holds only in-frame clones, not every one. The repertoire has about 280,000 clones, 75% to 90% of them found once; the top ten carry roughly 4.3%. The sequenced sample consisted of PBMCs or T cells enriched from blood (not recorded which). These receptors were taken from a woman in her twenties or thirties with acute COVID-19. Each CDR3 is given with its conserved first and last residue. Fields, in order: D gene, J gene, V gene, CDR3 length, clone size, CDR3 DNA, CDR3 protein. D genes are given only for firm matches. Clone size appears in some rows only: once, few, many, or a class for an expanded clone.

d_call: -
j_call: TRBJ2-7
v_call: TRBV5-8
cdr3_length: 15
clone_size: -
cdr3_nt: TGTGCCAGCAGCTTGGGTGGCGGATCTGCTTACGAGCAGTACTTC
cdr3_aa: CASSLGGGSAYEQYF

d_call: -
j_call: TRBJ2-1
v_call: TRBV28
cdr3_length: 12
clone_size: -
cdr3_nt: TGTGCCTCGGCCAGGGACTACAATGAGCAGTTCTTC
cdr3_aa: CASARDYNEQFF

d_call: -
j_call: TRBJ1-2
v_call: TRBV6-5
cdr3_length: 12
clone_size: -
cdr3_nt: TGTGCCAGCAGTTACTTCCAGGGTGGCTACACCTTC
cdr3_aa: CASSYFQGGYTF

d_call: -
j_call: TRBJ1-1
v_call: TRBV5-4
cdr3_length: 13
clone_size: -
cdr3_nt: TGTGCCAGCAGCTTGGTTGAGGGCACTGAAGCTTTCTTT
cdr3_aa: CASSLVEGTEAFF

d_call: -
j_call: TRBJ1-1
v_call: TRBV11-2
cdr3_length: 15
clone_size: -
cdr3_nt: TGTGCCAGCAGCTTGGGGGCGGCCGTGGGCACTGAAGCTTTCTTT
cdr3_aa: CASSLGAAVGTEAFF

d_call: -
j_call: TRBJ1-2
v_call: TRBV27
cdr3_length: 13
clone_size: -
cdr3_nt: TGTGCCAGCAGCACACTACCTCACTATGGCTACACCTTC
cdr3_aa: CASSTLPHYGYTF

d_call: TRBD2
j_call: TRBJ2-1
v_call: TRBV25-1
cdr3_length: 17
clone_size: -
cdr3_nt: TGTGCCAGCAGTGAATATCGTGGCGGGAGGCCCGAAGATGAGCAGTTCTTC
cdr3_aa: CASSEYRGGRPEDEQFF

d_call: -
j_call: TRBJ1-1
v_call: TRBV30
cdr3_length: 13
clone_size: -
cdr3_nt: TGTGCCCGAAAAGAGGGTACGAACACTGAAGCTTTCTTT
cdr3_aa: CARKEGTNTEAFF

d_call: -
j_call: TRBJ1-2
v_call: TRBV19
cdr3_length: 15
clone_size: -
cdr3_nt: TGTGCCAGTAGTATTACAGGGCTGAACGGCTATGGCTACACCTTC
cdr3_aa: CASSITGLNGYGYTF

d_call: -
j_call: TRBJ2-2
v_call: TRBV21-1
cdr3_length: 17
clone_size: few
cdr3_nt: TGTGCCAGCAGCCCGCGGACAGGGGGCTTCAACACCGGGGAGCTGTTTTTT
cdr3_aa: CASSPRTGGFNTGELFF

d_call: TRBD1
j_call: TRBJ2-7
v_call: TRBV28
cdr3_length: 16
clone_size: -
cdr3_nt: TGTGCCAGCAGTTTATCCCCAGGGACAGGGTCTTTCAAGCAGTACTTC
cdr3_aa: CASSLSPGTGSFKQYF

d_call: -
j_call: TRBJ1-4
v_call: TRBV5-8
cdr3_length: 14
clone_size: -
cdr3_nt: TGTGCCAGCAGCCGGCGACCGGCGGATGAAAAACTGTTTTTT
cdr3_aa: CASSRRPADEKLFF

d_call: TRBD2
j_call: TRBJ2-7
v_call: TRBV13
cdr3_length: 17
clone_size: -
cdr3_nt: TGTGCCAGCAGCTCCGCTCCGGGACTAGTTAACTCCTACGAGCAGTACTTC
cdr3_aa: CASSSAPGLVNSYEQYF

d_call: -
j_call: TRBJ1-6
v_call: TRBV27
cdr3_length: 14
clone_size: -
cdr3_nt: TGTGCCAGCAGTTTATTGGACAGAGCTTCACCCCTCCACTTT
cdr3_aa: CASSLLDRASPLHF

d_call: TRBD1
j_call: TRBJ1-5
v_call: TRBV5-4
cdr3_length: 19
clone_size: -
cdr3_nt: TGTGCCAGCAGCTCTGCCCGGGACAGGGCGGATTCGAGCAATCAGCCCCAGCATTTT
cdr3_aa: CASSSARDRADSSNQPQHF

d_call: TRBD2
j_call: TRBJ2-3
v_call: TRBV7-9
cdr3_length: 15
clone_size: once
cdr3_nt: TGTGCCAGCAGCCGCCTAGGACCGGGAGGAGATACGCAGTATTTT
cdr3_aa: CASSRLGPGGDTQYF

d_call: -
j_call: TRBJ2-2
v_call: TRBV7-9
cdr3_length: 17
clone_size: -
cdr3_nt: TGTGCCAGCAGGAGAAGCGGTGTCGGGAGTGAAACCGGGGAGCTGTTTTTT
cdr3_aa: CASRRSGVGSETGELFF

d_call: -
j_call: TRBJ2-1
v_call: TRBV15
cdr3_length: 13
clone_size: -
cdr3_nt: TGTGCCACCAGCAGAGATAGTTACAATGAGCAGTTCTTC
cdr3_aa: CATSRDSYNEQFF

d_call: TRBD1
j_call: TRBJ2-7
v_call: TRBV19
cdr3_length: 15
clone_size: -
cdr3_nt: TGTGCCAGTAGCCAGGGGACAGGGGGCTGGTACGAGCAGTACTTC
cdr3_aa: CASSQGTGGWYEQYF

d_call: -
j_call: TRBJ2-3
v_call: TRBV28
cdr3_length: 14
clone_size: -
cdr3_nt: TGTGCCAGCAGTTTGCCTAGCGGCACAGATACGCAGTATTTT
cdr3_aa: CASSLPSGTDTQYF

d_call: -
j_call: TRBJ2-7
v_call: TRBV5-1
cdr3_length: 21
clone_size: -
cdr3_nt: TGCGCCAGCAGCCTAGACAGAAGCCCTTTCTCAATGCGGGACCCGATCTACGAGCAGTACTTC
cdr3_aa: CASSLDRSPFSMRDPIYEQYF

d_call: -
j_call: TRBJ2-4
v_call: TRBV18
cdr3_length: 14
clone_size: -
cdr3_nt: TGTGCCTCGGCGGGCGGAATTGGCAAAAACATTCAGTACTTC
cdr3_aa: CASAGGIGKNIQYF

d_call: TRBD1
j_call: TRBJ1-1
v_call: TRBV28
cdr3_length: 16
clone_size: -
cdr3_nt: TGTGCCAGCAGTTTAGGGGCACAGGGGGCAAACACTGAAGCTTTCTTT
cdr3_aa: CASSLGAQGANTEAFF

d_call: -
j_call: TRBJ1-1
v_call: TRBV4-2
cdr3_length: 16
clone_size: -
cdr3_nt: TGTGCCAGCAGTCATAGCGTAGGCACCAAGAACACTGAAGCTTTCTTT
cdr3_aa: CASSHSVGTKNTEAFF

d_call: TRBD1
j_call: TRBJ1-3
v_call: TRBV7-9
cdr3_length: 13
clone_size: -
cdr3_nt: TGTGCCAACGAACCACAGGGGAGAAACACCATATATTTT
cdr3_aa: CANEPQGRNTIYF

d_call: -
j_call: TRBJ1-1
v_call: TRBV10-1
cdr3_length: 13
clone_size: -
cdr3_nt: TGCGCCAGCAGTGAGCGGGTATGGACTGAAGCTTTCTTT
cdr3_aa: CASSERVWTEAFF

d_call: TRBD1
j_call: TRBJ1-4
v_call: TRBV7-2
cdr3_length: 15
clone_size: -
cdr3_nt: TGTGCCAGCAGCTTAGCGACAGGGCTGAATGAAAAACTGTTTTTT
cdr3_aa: CASSLATGLNEKLFF

d_call: TRBD1
j_call: TRBJ1-1
v_call: TRBV7-3
cdr3_length: 14
clone_size: -
cdr3_nt: TGTGCCAGCAGCTTAGGGACAGTGAACACTGAAGCTTTCTTT
cdr3_aa: CASSLGTVNTEAFF

d_call: -
j_call: TRBJ1-1
v_call: TRBV6-1
cdr3_length: 14
clone_size: once
cdr3_nt: TGTGCCAGCAGTGAAGGCAGTTCCGCCACTGAAGCTTTCTTT
cdr3_aa: CASSEGSSATEAFF

d_call: TRBD2
j_call: TRBJ2-2
v_call: TRBV7-9
cdr3_length: 14
clone_size: -
cdr3_nt: TGTGCCAGCAGCGGAGGGACTAGTGCCGGGGAGCTGTTTTTT
cdr3_aa: CASSGGTSAGELFF

d_call: TRBD1
j_call: TRBJ2-1
v_call: TRBV4-3
cdr3_length: 15
clone_size: once
cdr3_nt: TGCGCCAGCAGCACTACAGGGGCGGGTATCAATGAGCAGTTCTTC
cdr3_aa: CASSTTGAGINEQFF

d_call: TRBD2
j_call: TRBJ2-1
v_call: TRBV7-6
cdr3_length: 17
clone_size: -
cdr3_nt: TGTGCCAGCAGCTCGGTCTACAGCGGGATCCATTACAATGAGCAGTTCTTC
cdr3_aa: CASSSVYSGIHYNEQFF

d_call: TRBD2
j_call: TRBJ2-7
v_call: TRBV7-2
cdr3_length: 16
clone_size: -
cdr3_nt: TGTGCCAGCAGCTTCCCCCCTCGGGGGGGGACCTACGAGCAGTACTTC
cdr3_aa: CASSFPPRGGTYEQYF

d_call: TRBD2
j_call: TRBJ2-7
v_call: TRBV6-2/TRBV6-3
cdr3_length: 16
clone_size: -
cdr3_nt: TGTGCCAGCAGTACACCCAGGACTAGCAGAAACCTCGAGCAGTACTTC
cdr3_aa: CASSTPRTSRNLEQYF

d_call: -
j_call: TRBJ2-2
v_call: TRBV1
cdr3_length: 13
clone_size: -
cdr3_nt: TGCACCAGCAGCCAAGATCCCCCTCGGGAGCTGTTTTTT
cdr3_aa: CTSSQDPPRELFF

d_call: -
j_call: TRBJ2-7
v_call: TRBV18
cdr3_length: 13
clone_size: -
cdr3_nt: TGTGCCAGCTCACCCCCCGGGGAGTACGAGCAGTACTTC
cdr3_aa: CASSPPGEYEQYF

d_call: TRBD1
j_call: TRBJ1-1
v_call: TRBV7-8
cdr3_length: 14
clone_size: -
cdr3_nt: TGTGCCACTTCCGGGACAGCTATTACCACTGAAGCTTTCTTT
cdr3_aa: CATSGTAITTEAFF

d_call: -
j_call: TRBJ2-4
v_call: TRBV2
cdr3_length: 12
clone_size: -
cdr3_nt: TGTGCCAGCAAAGGCGGAAAAAACATTCAGTACTTC
cdr3_aa: CASKGGKNIQYF

d_call: -
j_call: TRBJ2-4
v_call: TRBV3-1/TRBV3-2
cdr3_length: 16
clone_size: -
cdr3_nt: TGTGCCAGCAGCCAAGCCGCGGCACTGGCCAAAAACATTCAGTACTTC
cdr3_aa: CASSQAAALAKNIQYF

d_call: -
j_call: TRBJ1-3
v_call: TRBV2
cdr3_length: 15
clone_size: -
cdr3_nt: TGTGCCAGCAGTGCGGGGGGCACCTCTGGAAACACCATATATTTT
cdr3_aa: CASSAGGTSGNTIYF

d_call: -
j_call: TRBJ1-4
v_call: TRBV28
cdr3_length: 14
clone_size: -
cdr3_nt: TGTGCCAGCAGACCCTGGGGGAGGAATGAAAAACTGTTTTTT
cdr3_aa: CASRPWGRNEKLFF

d_call: -
j_call: TRBJ2-7
v_call: TRBV12-3/TRBV12-4
cdr3_length: 13
clone_size: -
cdr3_nt: TGTGCCAGCAGTTTAGTAGACTCCTACGAGCAGTACTTC
cdr3_aa: CASSLVDSYEQYF

d_call: -
j_call: TRBJ1-4
v_call: TRBV7-2
cdr3_length: 13
clone_size: once
cdr3_nt: TGTGCCAGCAGCTTACCCCCCGGGGAAAAACTGTTTTTT
cdr3_aa: CASSLPPGEKLFF

d_call: TRBD1
j_call: TRBJ2-7
v_call: TRBV20-1
cdr3_length: 11
clone_size: -
cdr3_nt: TGCAGTGCTACGGACAGGCCCGAGCAGTACTTC
cdr3_aa: CSATDRPEQYF

d_call: -
j_call: TRBJ2-5
v_call: TRBV19
cdr3_length: 15
clone_size: -
cdr3_nt: TGTGCCAGTAGCTCCGGAGGGGCAGGGGGAGAGACCCAGTACTTC
cdr3_aa: CASSSGGAGGETQYF

d_call: TRBD2
j_call: TRBJ2-1
v_call: TRBV24-1
cdr3_length: 17
clone_size: -
cdr3_nt: TGTGCCACCAGTGACATCGGGACTAGCGGGAGGTACAATGAGCAGTTCTTC
cdr3_aa: CATSDIGTSGRYNEQFF

d_call: TRBD2
j_call: TRBJ2-1
v_call: TRBV28
cdr3_length: 17
clone_size: -
cdr3_nt: TGTGCCAGCAGTTTCGTTAATAGCGGGAGAATCTACAATGAGCAGTTCTTC
cdr3_aa: CASSFVNSGRIYNEQFF

d_call: TRBD2
j_call: TRBJ2-1
v_call: TRBV24-1
cdr3_length: 11
clone_size: -
cdr3_nt: TGTGCCACCAAGGCGGGAGAGGTGCAGTTCTTC
cdr3_aa: CATKAGEVQFF

d_call: -
j_call: TRBJ1-1
v_call: TRBV9
cdr3_length: 16
clone_size: -
cdr3_nt: TGTGCCAGCAGCGAGTTGCAAGCACCATGGAACACTGAAGCTTTCTTT
cdr3_aa: CASSELQAPWNTEAFF

d_call: TRBD1
j_call: TRBJ2-5
v_call: TRBV6-5
cdr3_length: 14
clone_size: -
cdr3_nt: TGTGCCAGCAATGGGGGACAGGGGTTCGGGACCCAGTACTTC
cdr3_aa: CASNGGQGFGTQYF

d_call: -
j_call: TRBJ2-7
v_call: TRBV10-3
cdr3_length: 12
clone_size: -
cdr3_nt: TGTGCCATCAGTGGGGAGCCCTTCGAGCAGTACTTC
cdr3_aa: CAISGEPFEQYF